Presented here are 20 T cell receptor beta chains from one specimen sequenced in a study of identical twins' blood T cells (dated by TCRdb to the early 2010s). Library method: 5' RACE. Sequenced on an Illumina Genome Analyzer IIx. TCRdb trimmed public reads at Q25 via fastp, called clones via MiXCR and kept in-frame beta chains. Each CDR3 protein appears once, grouped with its most common genes and DNA. Recorded for this sample are a few hundred thousand distinct CDR3 sequences; over 25% of them occurred a single time. Clones ranked in the top ten supply roughly 5.5% of the sample. The sequencing sample was made of PBMCs. The source of these receptors is a woman aged 18-55 years in good health.

This clonotype was observed many times. The rearrangement links TRBV29-1 to TRBJ1-4; tentatively, D is TRBD1 (5 bases). Germline V gene sequence: CDR1 SQVTM, CDR2 ANQGSEA. V was cut by 6 bases and J by 8 bases, with 16 bases left in between. The CDR3 is 13 residues long. The chain's CDR3 is CSVNPGRGEKLFF. CDR3 coding DNA: TGCAGCGTAAATCCAGGGAGAGGGGAAAAACTGTTTTTT.

The CDR3 spells CAISDKAKAEAFF. As DNA, the CDR3 is TGTGCCATCAGTGATAAGGCGAAGGCTGAAGCTTTCTTT. The chain is built from TRBV10-3 and TRBJ1-1; D not resolved. V lost 3 bases and J 6 bases, leaving 11 bases between the germline ends. CDR3 length: 13 residues. Germline CDR1 and CDR2: ENHRY and SYGVKD.

The chain couples TRBV20-1 to TRBJ1-6; the D gene is possibly TRBD1 (6 bases). CDR3 length: 14 residues. Between the trimmed V and J ends, which lost 6 bases and 7 bases, there was a span of 16 bases. Germline V gives CDR1 DFQATT, CDR2 SNEGSKA (reference sequence). The CDR3 nucleotides read TGCAGTGCCGCAGGGGTAGGGCCGAATTCACCCCTCCACTTT. Its protein is CSAAGVGPNSPLHF.

Concerning this clonotype itself: At one end the junction does not follow the germline gene, possibly because of a read error. This chain uses TRBV20-1 with TRBJ1-1; the D is unclear. The V gene's germline CDR1 is DFQATT and CDR2 SNEGSKA (reference sequence). There are 11 residues in the CDR3. CDR3 bases: TGCAGTGCTGGAGACAACAGCGAAGCTTTCTTT. It encodes CSAGDNSEAFF.

This clonotype was counted many times. This chain uses TRBV28 with TRBJ2-2; perhaps TRBD2 as D (5 bases). The germline V gene encodes CDR1 MDHEN and CDR2 SYDVKM. V lost 8 bases to trimming and J lost 1 base, with 8 bases between them. This CDR3 has 13 residues. DNA of the CDR3: TGTGCCAGCCGTGGAGGGAACACCGGGGAGCTGTTTTTT. This sequence encodes CASRGGNTGELFF.

The chain is built from TRBV27 and TRBJ1-1, with a possible D match to TRBD1 (6 bases). Germline-derived CDR1 and CDR2 are MNHEY and SMNVEV (reference sequence). The CDR3 sequence is 14 residues long. V lost 5 bases to trimming and J lost 10 bases, with 20 bases between them. In nucleotides, the CDR3 is TGTGCCAGCAGTCCCGCGGAGTTCGCCAGGGGAGCTTTCTTT. This encodes CASSPAEFARGAFF.

The gene calls are TRBV4-3 and TRBJ1-5, with D hard to call. The CDR3 has 14 residues. Trimming left V 0 bases short and J 5 bases short, with 8 bases between. CDR1 is LGHNA, CDR2 YSLEER, per germline. DNA of the CDR3: TGCGCCAGCAGCCAAGATACCAATTATCAGCCCCAGCATTTT. It specifies CASSQDTNYQPQHF.

This chain connects TRBV14 to TRBJ1-5; D possibly corresponds to TRBD1 (6 bases). The CDR3 length is 13 residues. Between the trimmed V and J ends, which lost 4 bases and 6 bases, there was a span of 10 bases. Per germline, CDR1 SGHDN and CDR2 FVKESK. As DNA, the CDR3 is TGTGCCAGCAGCCGAGGGGGGCTTCAGCCCCAGCATTTT. Amino acids: CASSRGGLQPQHF.

This clonotype was found a few times. The chain has TRBV6-1 and TRBJ2-1; 7 positions agree with TRBD1. The V gene end was trimmed by 2 bases and the J gene end by 7 bases; junction bases not matched to a gene: 14. CDR1 and CDR2 from the germline V gene are MNHNS and SASEGT. The CDR3 is made up of 17 amino acids. The CDR3 is CASSEYPTGETRNEQFF. The CDR3 DNA is TGTGCCAGCAGTGAATACCCCACAGGGGAAACGAGAAATGAGCAGTTCTTC.

The gene calls are TRBV20-1 and TRBJ2-2, with a tentative D call TRBD1 (5 bases). Deletions cut 4 bases from V and 6 bases from J, with 15 bases between. CDR1 and CDR2 (germline): DFQATT, SNEGSKA (reference sequence). The CDR3 sequence is 14 residues long. CDR3 amino acids: CSAKGASSAGELFF. DNA for the CDR3: TGCAGTGCTAAAGGGGCTAGTAGTGCCGGGGAGCTGTTTTTT.

This clonotype has more than one count but fewer than ten. The V call is TRBV20-1, the J call TRBJ2-1; TRBD2 agrees at 9 bases. The CDR3 runs to 15 residues. With 6 bases clipped from V and 4 bases from J, the junction kept 10 bases outside the gene matches. CDR1 and CDR2 (germline): DFQATT, SNEGSKA (reference sequence). The CDR3 nucleotides are TGCAGTGCGCCCTTAGCGGGAGTCTTATACAATGAGCAGTTCTTC. It specifies CSAPLAGVLYNEQFF.

Ten or more counts support this clonotype. The gene calls are TRBV27 and TRBJ1-1, with D perhaps TRBD1 (5 bases). This CDR3 is built from 15 residues. CDR1 and CDR2 (germline): MNHEY, SMNVEV (reference sequence). Trimming stripped 7 bases from V and 0 bases from J, with 15 bases between. The CDR3 here is CASKDQGVMNTEAFF. The DNA of the CDR3 is TGTGCCAGCAAAGACCAGGGCGTGATGAACACTGAAGCTTTCTTT.

The chain joins TRBV6-4 to TRBJ2-5, with 7 bases matching TRBD2. The CDR3 is 18 amino acids. Germline V CDR1 and CDR2: MRHNA, SNTAGT. The V and J ends lost 4 bases and 0 bases, in that order; junction bases with no gene match: 14. CDR3 in DNA: TGTGCCAGCAGTGCACCGAGGGCGGGAGCCCTCTACCAAGAGACCCAGTACTTC. Amino acids: CASSAPRAGALYQETQYF.

The table lists this clonotype with many counts. Here the CDR3 DNA reads TGCGCCAGCAGTGAGAGGGCGGACGGTGGGAACTATGGCTACACCTTC. It encodes CASSERADGGNYGYTF. The chain is built from TRBV10-1 and TRBJ1-2, with D unresolved. Germline-derived CDR1 and CDR2 are WNHNN and SYGVQD (reference sequence). The length of the CDR3 is 16 residues. V dropped 2 bases and J dropped 2 bases, with 15 bases sitting between them.

The rearrangement joins TRBV20-1 to TRBJ2-7; 8 bases are shared with TRBD1. Germline values: CDR1 DFQATT, CDR2 SNEGSKA (reference sequence). V lost 1 base and J lost 8; bases outside the gene matches: 4. The CDR3 totals 12 residues. In DNA form, the CDR3 reads TGCAGTGCTAGAGTCGGACAGGGAAAGCAGTACTTC. Its translation is CSARVGQGKQYF.

A few counts support this clonotype. This chain joins TRBV7-8 and TRBJ1-1; 8 bases are shared with TRBD1. V shed 0 bases, J shed 6 bases, and the junction held 6 bases outside the gene matches. The CDR3 runs 15 residues. Per the germline V gene, CDR1 is SGHVS and CDR2 is FQNEAQ. The CDR3 region has the DNA TGTGCCAGCAGCTTAGCCGAGACAGGGGTCCCTGAAGCTTTCTTT. Its translation: CASSLAETGVPEAFF.

The sample holds many counts of this clonotype. This chain links TRBV5-1 with TRBJ1-1, with D hard to call. The CDR3 loop spans 12 amino acids. Deletions cut 2 bases from V and 4 bases from J, with 6 bases between. Per germline, CDR1 SGHRS and CDR2 YFSETQ. CDR3 loop: CASSFRATEAFF. For the CDR3, the DNA is TGCGCCAGCAGCTTCCGGGCCACTGAAGCTTTCTTT.

This clonotype was seen only a few times. The J gene is TRBJ2-7, the V gene TRBV20-1; 7 bases line up with TRBD1. The CDR3 is 13 residues long. V lost 4 bases and J lost 2; bases outside the gene matches: 5. Germline values: CDR1 DFQATT, CDR2 SNEGSKA (reference sequence). For the CDR3, the DNA is TGCAGTGCTATGACAGGGAAAACCTACGAGCAGTACTTC. Translated, it gives CSAMTGKTYEQYF.

This clonotype was recorded a few times. The V call is TRBV2, the J call TRBJ2-3; D gene ambiguous. The V end was cut by 4 bases, the J end by 7 bases, with 9 bases between. Germline loops: CDR1 SNHLY, CDR2 FYNNEI. This CDR3 comprises 12 residues. CDR3 sequence reads: CASSGTTNTQYF. The DNA for the CDR3 is TGTGCCAGCAGTGGGACCACCAATACGCAGTATTTT.

This clonotype was detected many times. CDR3 in DNA: TGTGCCGTGACAACAGGCCGGAGCCCTGGAAACACCATATATTTT. Translation gives CAVTTGRSPGNTIYF. This sequence joins TRBV19 and TRBJ1-3; a possible D gene is TRBD1 (5 bases). V gave up 11 bases and J gave up 2 bases, with 19 bases separating them. This CDR3 region has 15 residues. The V gene's germline CDR1 is LNHDA and CDR2 SQIVND (reference sequence).